The TCR beta chain described here comes from a study of PD-L1 blockade in urothelial cancer. Study overall: Analysis of the blood was performed 3 weeks (second dose) and 6 weeks after treatment start.

TCR analog templates of synthetic origin were spiked into each PCR. TCRdb's copy holds only in-frame clones and misses some; the assay was immunoSEQ multiplex PCR. This table has over 15,000 clones, about four fifths appearing once. Trimming took 6 bases from V and 4 from J; bases not matched to a gene: 8. Germline V lookup: CDR1 KGHSH, CDR2 LQKENI. The CDR3 runs to 15 residues. Time point noted: peripheral blood 6 weeks after treatment start. The genes are TRBV18 and TRBJ1-1; 10 bases agree with TRBD1. The receptor was isolated from a man aged 50 to 59 with urothelial cancer. The specimen was PBMCs, collected around atezolizumab (anti-PD-L1) treatment. CDR3 sequence: CASSPLGQGGTEAFF. CDR3 in DNA: TGTGCCAGCTCTCCTCTTGGACAGGGGGGCACTGAAGCTTTCTTT. Combining the CDR3 with reference TRBV18 and TRBJ1-1 gives the whole variable domain NAGVMQNPRHLVRRRGQEARLRCSPMKGHSHVYWYRQLPEEGLKFMVYLQKENIIDESGMPKERFSAEFPKEGPSILRIQQVVRGDSAAYFCASSPLGQGGTEAFFGQGTRLTVV.